The 14 T cell receptor beta chains presented below share a single source sample, sequenced in a study of early T cells in non-severe SARS-CoV-2 infection. Using its own MiXCR run on the 5' RACE reads, TCRdb lists one record per CDR3 protein. The sample shows some 61,000 distinct CDR3 sequences, approximately 8% of them seen only once. The sample here was whole blood, taken at baseline. These receptors came from an adult who was a healthcare worker with PCR-confirmed SARS-CoV-2 infection or an uninfected control (not recorded which).

V is TRBV28 and J is TRBJ2-1, with D maybe TRBD1 (5 bases). Germline loops: CDR1 MDHEN, CDR2 SYDVKM. V was shortened by 3 bases and J by 8 bases, with 14 bases between the two germline ends. The CDR3 loop spans 14 amino acids. The CDR3 DNA is TGTGCCAGCAGTTTGGTAGCAGGGATCCATGAGCAGTTCTTC. Translating gives CASSLVAGIHEQFF.

At least ten counts were recorded for this clonotype. The chain uses TRBV2 and TRBJ1-2; TRBD1 matches at 8 bases. In germline, CDR1 is SNHLY, CDR2 FYNNEI. The V segment lost 4 bases and the J segment 8 bases; nucleotides outside the gene matches: 9. This CDR3 is built from 14 residues. The CDR3 spells CASSGTGRSRGYTF. The DNA for the CDR3 is TGTGCCAGCAGTGGGACAGGGCGTTCCCGAGGCTACACCTTC.

This clonotype has a count of ten or more. The chain couples TRBV20-1 to TRBJ2-3, with 9 positions matching TRBD2. Trimming took 6 bases from V and 2 from J; bases not matched to a gene: 9. Germline loops: CDR1 DFQATT, CDR2 SNEGSKA (reference sequence). The length of the CDR3 is 15 residues. CDR3 protein: CSAHRLAANTDTQYF. The CDR3 DNA reads TGCAGTGCCCACCGACTAGCGGCAAACACAGATACGCAGTATTTT.

The J gene is TRBJ2-7, the V gene TRBV12-3 or TRBV12-4; perhaps TRBD1 as D (5 bases). This CDR3 spans 14 amino acids. Trimming took 5 bases from V and 2 from J, leaving 13 bases between them. The CDR3 bases are TGTGCCAGCAGTCATGGACAATTAACCTACGAGCAGTACTTC. Amino acid sequence: CASSHGQLTYEQYF.

The chain couples TRBV10-1 to TRBJ2-2; D is possibly TRBD1 (6 bases). The CDR3 spans 15 residues. Looked up from germline, CDR1 is WNHNN and CDR2 is SYGVQD (reference sequence). V lost 8 bases, J lost 4 bases, and 17 bases lay in between. CDR3: CASPPAGDPTGELFF. The CDR3 DNA follows: TGCGCCAGCCCTCCCGCAGGGGACCCCACCGGGGAGCTGTTTTTT.

The rearrangement uses TRBV20-1 and TRBJ1-2; possible D gene TRBD1, 6 bases. The CDR3 consists of 12 residues. Germline CDR1 reads DFQATT; CDR2 reads SNEGSKA (reference sequence). V was trimmed by 0 bases and J by 7 bases, leaving 9 bases between them. The CDR3 DNA is TGCAGTGCTAGAGAGACAGGTCCTGGCTACACCTTC. Translating gives CSARETGPGYTF.

This clonotype was seen more than once but under ten times. The rearrangement uses TRBV20-1 and TRBJ2-7; 8 nucleotides align to TRBD2. The CDR3 runs to 13 residues. V lost 7 bases and J lost 1; bases outside the gene matches: 6. CDR1 and CDR2 from the germline V gene are DFQATT and SNEGSKA (reference sequence). Written as DNA, the CDR3 is TGCAGTGTCCGGACTAGCCAGTCCTACGAGCAGTACTTC. Translating gives CSVRTSQSYEQYF.

This clonotype has at least ten counts. This chain uses TRBV7-6 with TRBJ2-5; 7 bases align to TRBD2. With V trimmed by 6 bases and J by 1 base, 14 bases remained unmatched. This CDR3 contains 17 residues. CDR1 and CDR2 (germline): SGHVS, FNYEAQ. CDR3 nucleotides: TGTGCCAGCAGTTTGGTGGTTGCGGGGGATTTCCAAGAGACCCAGTACTTC. Its protein product is CASSLVVAGDFQETQYF.

The chain uses TRBV5-1 and TRBJ2-7; 7 nucleotides agree with TRBD1. The CDR3 extends over 15 amino acids. With 4 bases clipped from V and 4 bases from J, the junction kept 11 bases outside the gene matches. The germline V gene encodes CDR1 SGHRS and CDR2 YFSETQ. The CDR3 DNA sequence: TGCGCCAGCAGCCGACCTACCCCGGGACAGTACGAGCAGTACTTC. Translating it yields CASSRPTPGQYEQYF.

This clonotype was picked up a small number of times. V and J are TRBV20-1 and TRBJ1-4; D uncertain. CDR3 length: 13 amino acids. V was trimmed by 3 bases and J by 4 bases, leaving 9 bases between them. Germline assignment: CDR1 DFQATT and CDR2 SNEGSKA (reference sequence). The CDR3 loop reads CSAREADNEKLFF. In nucleotides, the CDR3 is TGCAGTGCTAGGGAAGCTGATAATGAAAAACTGTTTTTT.

This clonotype was seen only a few times. V gene TRBV18 combines with J gene TRBJ2-3, with unresolved D. Germline V CDR1 and CDR2: KGHSH, LQKENI. V shed 5 bases and J shed 5 bases, with 8 bases lying between them. This CDR3 is built from 12 residues. In DNA form, the CDR3 reads TGTGCCAGCTCAACAGAGGAAGATACGCAGTATTTT. Residues: CASSTEEDTQYF.

This clonotype has only a few counts. J is TRBJ1-2 and V is TRBV18, with TRBD1 identical over 8 bases. Germline loops: CDR1 KGHSH, CDR2 LQKENI. This CDR3 is 14 amino acids long. Unmatched junction bases numbered 5, after V lost 1 base and J lost 7 bases. CDR3 amino acids: CASSPLQGASGYTF. CDR3 in DNA: TGTGCCAGCTCACCACTGCAGGGGGCTAGTGGCTACACCTTC.

This clonotype has at least ten counts. The chain recombines TRBV12-3 or TRBV12-4 with TRBJ1-4; no definite D call. Trimming pared 7 bases from V and 10 bases from J, leaving 13 bases between. CDR3 length equals 12 residues. This chain's CDR3 is CASTYSLAKLFF. DNA for the CDR3: TGTGCCAGCACCTACTCGTTGGCAAAACTGTTTTTT.

This clonotype was found a few times. The chain recombines TRBV19 with TRBJ2-7; the match to TRBD1 covers 7 bases. With V trimmed by 6 bases and J by 3 bases, 5 bases remained unmatched. Germline assignment: CDR1 LNHDA and CDR2 SQIVND (reference sequence). CDR3 length: 13 residues. The CDR3 protein is CASSGTVNYEQYF. The DNA for the CDR3 is TGTGCCAGTAGCGGGACAGTTAACTACGAGCAGTACTTC.